Here is one TCR beta chain with its context. This sample is drawn from a study of cytomegalovirus exposure and HLA in healthy donors. In the PCR, 60 Vbeta and 13 Jbeta primers were used. Here immunoSEQ multiplex PCR was the method, and the copy in TCRdb shows in-frame clones only, minus some. The repertoire includes over 150,000 clones, roughly 80% of them detected once, and roughly 7.6% sits in the top ten. The V end was cut by 1 base, the J end by 7 bases, with 15 bases between. In germline, CDR1 is SGHRS, CDR2 YFSETQ. This CDR3 comprises 15 residues. The rearrangement links TRBV5-1 to TRBJ2-1; tentatively, D is TRBD2 (7 bases). Input material: PBMCs. The TCR sequence derives from a woman younger than 45 in good health and CMV-seropositive. The CDR3 nucleotides read TGCGCCAGCAGCTTGTCCGGAAGGGGGGGGAATGAGCAGTTCTTC. Translated, it gives CASSLSGRGGNEQFF.